What follows is one TCR beta chain and its context. The antigen is undetermined. The PCR ran on 60 Vbeta and 13 Jbeta primers. Authors' data handling: Approximately 86 million unique TCR beta chains, 9 million to 11 million shared, were counted in a later analysis. Assay: immunoSEQ multiplex PCR; the TCRdb copy retains only in-frame clones and omits some. The V and J calls and the clone size are those of that table, but D and trimming were determined from the DNA. This table has approximately 160,000 clones, approximately 75% appearing once. This entry comes from a study of cytomegalovirus exposure and HLA in healthy donors. Whole-study results and caveats: Researchers left out some V segments, among them TRBV6-2 and TRBV6-3, as indistinguishable. TCR beta sequences numbering more than 15,000 were associated with HLA alleles at 0.05 false discovery rate in a later analysis.

The junction had 5 bases not matched to a gene; V was cut back by 5 bases and J by 0 bases. From germline, CDR1 is ENHRY and CDR2 SYGVKD. The CDR3 contains 15 residues. The sequencing input was PBMCs. The chain has TRBV10-3 and TRBJ2-3; 7 bases line up with TRBD1. This TCR was sampled from a woman aged 18-29 years in good health and CMV-seronegative. CDR3 in amino acids: CAISPGQPSTDTQYF. The DNA for the CDR3 is TGTGCCATCAGTCCGGGACAGCCTAGCACAGATACGCAGTATTTT.